Reported below is one T cell receptor (beta chain). This specimen belongs to a study of blood T cell repertoires in COVID-19. Study details: The study drew acute and convalescent COVID-19 samples from the United States, Italy and Spain. The analysed material was cDNA or gDNA that came from T cells, B-cell-depleted T cells, or PBMCs.

Authors' methods: By means of reference gene primer amplification, nucleated cell counts were estimated. The protocol was immunoSEQ multiplex PCR, while the TCRdb copy is restricted to in-frame clones and leaves out a portion. The V and J calls and the clone size are those of that table, but D and trimming were determined from the DNA. The repertoire holds 60,000 or so clones, with 85% to 90% as singletons. Losses at the gene ends were 1 base for V and 4 bases for J; bases not matched to a gene: 4. CDR3 length equals 15 residues. Germline V lookup: CDR1 SGHAT, CDR2 FQNNGV. The sequenced sample was peripheral blood. The TCR sequence derives from a human donor with active COVID-19. The donor label of this sample is uncertain. The V gene is TRBV11-2, the J gene TRBJ1-5, with 7 bases that match TRBD1. CDR3: CASSLGLQGNQPQHF. The CDR3 coding sequence is TGTGCCAGCAGCTTAGGCTTACAGGGGAATCAGCCCCAGCATTTT.